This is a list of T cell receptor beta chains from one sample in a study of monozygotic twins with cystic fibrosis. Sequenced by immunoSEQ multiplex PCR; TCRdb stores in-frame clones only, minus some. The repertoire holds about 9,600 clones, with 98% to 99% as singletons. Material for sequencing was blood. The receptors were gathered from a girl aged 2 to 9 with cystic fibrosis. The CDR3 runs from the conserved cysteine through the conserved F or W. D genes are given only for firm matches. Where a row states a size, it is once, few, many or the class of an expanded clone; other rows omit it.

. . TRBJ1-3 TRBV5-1 CASSLNGGNTIYF TGCGCCAGCAGCTTGAATGGGGGAAACACCATATATTTT
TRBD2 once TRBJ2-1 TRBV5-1 CASPREGPFHEQFF TGCGCCAGCCCCAGGGAGGGTCCCTTCCATGAGCAGTTCTTC
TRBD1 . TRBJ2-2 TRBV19 CASRQGQANTGELFF TGTGCCAGTAGGCAAGGACAGGCGAACACCGGGGAGCTGTTTTTT
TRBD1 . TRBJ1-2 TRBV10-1 CASSPGQGWNGYTF TGCGCCAGCAGTCCGGGACAGGGGTGGAATGGCTACACCTTC
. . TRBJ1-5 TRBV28 CASEGPNQPQHF TGTGCCAGCGAGGGACCCAATCAGCCCCAGCATTTT
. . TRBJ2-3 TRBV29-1 CSVEVVQTEHTDTQYF TGCAGCGTTGAAGTGGTCCAGACAGAACACACAGATACGCAGTATTTT
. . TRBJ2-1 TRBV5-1 CASSLQRNEQFF TGCGCCAGCAGCTTGCAAAGAAATGAGCAGTTCTTC
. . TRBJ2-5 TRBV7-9 CASSPGQRQETQYF TGTGCCAGCAGCCCCGGACAGCGGCAAGAGACCCAGTACTTC
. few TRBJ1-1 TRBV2 CASSEIGDWGAFF TGTGCCAGCAGTGAGATAGGAGATTGGGGAGCTTTCTTT
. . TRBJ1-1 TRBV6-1 CASSEVPGPGSTEAFF TGTGCCAGCAGTGAAGTGCCAGGGCCTGGGAGCACTGAAGCTTTCTTT
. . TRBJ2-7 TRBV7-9 CASSLWGHRETYEQYF TGTGCCAGCAGCCTGTGGGGACATAGGGAAACCTACGAGCAGTACTTC
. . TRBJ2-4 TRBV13 CASSSQSQATIAKNIQYF TGTGCCAGCAGCTCTCAGAGCCAAGCTACAATAGCCAAAAACATTCAGTACTTC
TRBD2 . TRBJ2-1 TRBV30 CAWSPTSGIKQFF TGTGCCTGGAGCCCGACTAGCGGGATAAAGCAGTTCTTC
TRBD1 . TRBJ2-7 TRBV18 CASSPLGQATYEQYF TGTGCCAGCTCACCCCTGGGACAGGCCACCTACGAGCAGTACTTC
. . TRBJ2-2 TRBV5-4 CASSLTGRSNTGELFF TGTGCCAGCAGCTTAACAGGGCGTTCGAACACCGGGGAGCTGTTTTTT
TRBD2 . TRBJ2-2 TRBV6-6 CASSSLAGDGTGELFF TGTGCCAGCAGTTCCTTAGCGGGAGACGGCACCGGGGAGCTGTTTTTT
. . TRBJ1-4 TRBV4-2 CASSPEEESEKLFF TGTGCCAGCAGCCCCGAAGAGGAGAGTGAAAAACTGTTTTTT
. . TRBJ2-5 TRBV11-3 CASSFRYQETQYF TGTGCCAGCAGCTTTAGGTACCAAGAGACCCAGTACTTC
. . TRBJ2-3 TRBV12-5 CASALRQVTDTQYF TGTGCTAGTGCCCTTAGACAGGTCACAGATACGCAGTATTTT
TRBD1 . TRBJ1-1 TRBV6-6 CASSIGGGNTEAFF TGTGCCAGCAGTATAGGGGGCGGGAACACTGAAGCTTTCTTT
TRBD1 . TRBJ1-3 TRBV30 CAWSVRLPRGTGNTIYF TGTGCCTGGAGTGTACGGCTCCCCAGGGGGACTGGAAACACCATATATTTT